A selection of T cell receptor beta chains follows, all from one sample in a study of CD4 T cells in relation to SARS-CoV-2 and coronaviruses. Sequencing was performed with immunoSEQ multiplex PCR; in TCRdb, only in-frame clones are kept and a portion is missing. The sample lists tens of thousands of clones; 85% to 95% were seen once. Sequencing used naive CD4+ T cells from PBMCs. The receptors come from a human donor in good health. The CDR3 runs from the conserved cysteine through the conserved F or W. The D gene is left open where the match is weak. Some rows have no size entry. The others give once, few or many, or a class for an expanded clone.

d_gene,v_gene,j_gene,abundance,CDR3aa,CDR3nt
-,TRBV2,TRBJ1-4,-,CASSESVAPGEKLFF,TGTGCCAGCAGTGAATCGGTCGCACCGGGTGAAAAACTGTTTTTT
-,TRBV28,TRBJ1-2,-,CASSLPGVLGGYTF,TGTGCCAGCAGTTTACCAGGAGTCCTAGGTGGCTACACCTTC
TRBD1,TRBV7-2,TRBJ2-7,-,CASSAFPGTGSSYEQYF,TGTGCCAGCAGCGCTTTCCCCGGGACAGGGAGCTCCTACGAGCAGTACTTC
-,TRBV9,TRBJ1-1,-,CASSPGQGKYTEAFF,TGTGCCAGCAGCCCAGGGCAGGGGAAGTACACTGAAGCTTTCTTT
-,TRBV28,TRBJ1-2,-,CASSREGYGYTF,TGTGCCAGCAGTCGGGAGGGTTATGGCTACACCTTC
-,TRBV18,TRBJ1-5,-,CASSPTGFSNQPQHF,TGTGCCAGCTCACCAACAGGGTTTAGCAATCAGCCCCAGCATTTT
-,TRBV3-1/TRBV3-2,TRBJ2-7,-,CASSQGRSSGYSYEQYF,TGTGCCAGCAGCCAAGGTCGATCGAGCGGGTATTCCTACGAGCAGTACTTC
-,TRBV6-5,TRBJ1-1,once,CASRGPLGMNTEAFF,TGTGCCAGCAGGGGACCTCTGGGGATGAACACTGAAGCTTTCTTT
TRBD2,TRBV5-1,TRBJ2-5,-,CASSPGLAGVSETQYF,TGCGCCAGCAGCCCCGGACTAGCGGGAGTTTCAGAGACCCAGTACTTC
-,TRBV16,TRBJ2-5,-,CASSQTAMETQYF,TGTGCCAGCAGCCAAACGGCGATGGAGACCCAGTACTTC
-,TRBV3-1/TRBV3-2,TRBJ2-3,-,CASSQDGRLAQYF,TGTGCCAGCAGCCAAGATGGGAGGCTTGCGCAGTATTTT
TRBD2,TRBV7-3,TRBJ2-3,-,CASSGEGRDTQYF,TGTGCCAGCAGCGGGGAGGGGAGGGATACGCAGTATTTT
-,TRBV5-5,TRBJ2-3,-,CASSLERWTDTQYF,TGTGCCAGCAGCTTAGAGCGTTGGACAGATACGCAGTATTTT
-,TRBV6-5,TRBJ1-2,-,CASSLYALGTYGYTF,TGTGCCAGCAGCCTCTACGCCCTGGGGACTTATGGCTACACCTTC
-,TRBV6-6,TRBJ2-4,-,CASSYSRSAKNIQYF,TGTGCCAGCAGTTACTCCAGGTCAGCCAAAAACATTCAGTACTTC